The entry below gives a single T cell receptor (beta chain) sequence along with its context. The target of this receptor is not known. The sample holds no much larger clone one base away, and base qualities are not on file. The donors came from RACIN, which was a single-arm phase I dose-escalation trial that paired nivolumab and ipilimumab with aspirin, low-dose cyclophosphamide and low-dose radiotherapy. Patients with advanced, TIL-negative solid tumors were considered eligible. The cysteine opens and the phenylalanine closes a CDR3 of 15 amino acids. Of the read, only the CDR3 DNA is kept; its 45 bases are in frame from base 1. The trim is 3 bases for V and 0 bases for J, with a gap of 12 bases between the germline ends. The data are from a study of low-dose radiotherapy and immunotherapy resistance in tumors (dated by TCRdb to the early 2020s). Background on the whole study: Patients in Cohort 1 were given 0.5 Gy per fraction every 2 weeks, and the prescribed total PTV dose was 6.5 Gy. Intravenous cyclophosphamide at 200 mg/m2 was administered every two weeks, one day ahead of each radiation and immunotherapy administration. Patients were given nivolumab as a 240 mg flat dose every two weeks and ipilimumab at 1 mg/kg every six weeks, with both drugs delivered intravenously. Randomization of trial participants into treatment groups was not performed. Patients took aspirin 300 mg orally once daily for four cycles, starting on cycle 1 day 1. Eight patients were included in the translational analysis: three from the first dose cohort and the first five from the second dose cohort. Cohort 2 received 1 Gy per fraction every two weeks, with a total of 13 Gy over 26 weeks.

First-strand cDNA was synthesized using Superscript III and a set of TRAV- and TRBV-specific primers, so that both TCRalpha and TCRbeta chains were covered. TCRs were amplified with Phusion for about 18 PCR cycles using a constant-region primer together with the adapter attached to the V primers. Isolated mRNA was amplified with the MessageAmp II aRNA Amplification Kit, using a roughly 15-hour in vitro transcription at 37°C. The Dynabeads mRNA DIRECT Purification Kit was used to isolate mRNA for TCR sequencing. A second approximately 25-cycle Phusion PCR added indexed Illumina adapters, and products were purified with AMPure XP beads. On the authors' methods: Using custom Perl scripts, TCR sequences that encoded the same protein were pooled, out-of-frame sequences were dropped, and the abundance of each clonotype was calculated. Any TCR sequence supported by only a single read was excluded from analysis. Repertoire metrics included Shannon entropy, Gini index, clonality, richness, and frequency of TCRs shared between repertoires. TCRdb reprocessed the public reads (quality trimming at Q25 with fastp, clone calling with MiXCR) and kept in-frame beta chains. Every entry covers one CDR3 protein and lists the most common genes and DNA from its rows. TCRdb's processing, not the authors', yielded these V and J calls. In this sample the table shows about 17,000 distinct CDR3 sequences, less than 85% of which occur a single time. The ten most abundant clones make up under 6.5% of the sample.

This clonotype was obtained from a human donor with advanced metastatic prostate, ovarian, gallbladder or colorectal cancer (not recorded which). This table probably holds off-target reads from a library built for another chain. This sequence uses TRBV12-3 or TRBV12-4 and TRBJ2-7; the D gene cannot be resolved reliably. The nucleotide sequence is given as TGTGCCAGCAGTTTGGTGCAGGCCAGCTCCTACGAGCAGTACTTC. This sequence encodes CASSLVQASSYEQYF.